This TCR beta chain originates from a study of T cells in Graves' hyperthyroidism and ophthalmopathy. Study observations and caveats: Classification by a 13 V-J model distinguished ophthalmopathy from stable hyperthyroidism. It was a median around 6 months before onset that the model predicted ophthalmopathy.

About this clonotype itself: Its antigen is unknown. A read error may be the cause here, since a much bigger clone is one base away.

At least 3 on the Clinical Activity Score was recorded for ophthalmopathy patients, who also had NOSPECS grade at least 4 and duration under 3 months. The CDR3 regions of TCR beta were amplified from RNA transcripts. Using the HTBI primer set, a first-round RT-PCR was run on the TCR CDR3. TCRdb called the multiplex PCR reads again in MiXCR, with one record for every CDR3 protein. This sample has about 460,000 distinct CDR3 sequences; roughly 23% occur once, and the top ten carry 45% to 55%. The CDR3 runs 15 residues. V was cut by 7 bases and J by 4 bases, with 19 bases left in between. Germline-derived CDR1 and CDR2 are SGHTA and FQGNSA.

The sequence derives from a woman in her seventies with Graves' ophthalmopathy. Sequenced: blood. This chain connects TRBV7-2 to TRBJ1-1; tentatively, D is TRBD1 (6 bases). The CDR3 here is CASNFVGGAGTEAFF. The CDR3 DNA reads TGTGCCAGCAACTTCGTGGGGGGCGCGGGCACTGAAGCTTTCTTT.